The 32 T cell receptor beta chains listed next were all sequenced from one sample in a study of cytomegalovirus exposure and HLA in healthy donors. Use of 60 Vbeta and 13 Jbeta primers characterized the PCR. Libraries were prepared by immunoSEQ multiplex PCR; TCRdb keeps only in-frame clonotypes and omits some of them. Its listing shows around 75,000 clones. Sequenced sample: PBMCs. The receptor set was obtained from a man aged 50-59 years in good health and CMV-seropositive.

The chain employs TRBV19 and TRBJ1-2; 9 bases match TRBD1. V shed 4 bases, J shed 3 bases, and the junction held 9 bases outside the gene matches. The CDR3 sequence is 16 residues long. Germline V gene data show CDR1 as LNHDA and CDR2 as SQIVND (reference sequence). The CDR3 region is CASSTGQGPGYYGYTF. CDR3 bases: TGTGCCAGTAGTACTGGACAGGGGCCGGGTTACTATGGCTACACCTTC.

The CDR3 protein is CASSGQGQGNQPQHF. CDR3 DNA sequence: TGTGCCAGCAGTGGACAGGGACAGGGCAATCAGCCCCAGCATTTT. The chain uses TRBV6-1 and TRBJ1-5; 8 nucleotides line up with TRBD1. Germline trimming cut 4 bases from V and 2 bases from J; bases unmatched to any gene: 4. The CDR3 is 15 residues long. The germline CDR1 and CDR2 sequences are MNHNS and SASEGT.

This chain joins TRBV2 and TRBJ1-1; D possibly corresponds to TRBD1 (5 bases). The CDR3 is 14 amino acids. Germline CDR1 reads SNHLY; CDR2 reads FYNNEI. V was clipped by 6 bases and J by 1 base, with 12 bases between them. CDR3: CASSQRGGNTEAFF. CDR3 DNA sequence: TGTGCCAGCAGCCAAAGGGGAGGGAACACTGAAGCTTTCTTT.

The J gene is TRBJ2-1, the V gene TRBV4-3; 7 bases map to TRBD2. Germline V gives CDR1 LGHNA, CDR2 YSLEER. Unmatched junction bases numbered 7, after V lost 0 bases and J lost 5 bases. The CDR3 length is 16 residues. As DNA, the CDR3 is TGCGCCAGCAGCCAAGATCTTGCGGGAGCTGACAATGAGCAGTTCTTC. Its protein is CASSQDLAGADNEQFF.

J is TRBJ1-2 and V is TRBV6-1, with 7 bases aligning to TRBD1. CDR1 and CDR2 (germline): MNHNS, SASEGT. This CDR3 is built from 14 residues. With 4 bases clipped from V and 2 bases from J, the junction kept 4 bases outside the gene matches. The CDR3 region has the DNA TGTGCCAGCAGTGTTCTGACAGGGAACTATGGCTACACCTTC. It is translated as CASSVLTGNYGYTF.

This sequence joins TRBV2 and TRBJ1-5; 8 nucleotides match TRBD1. Germline V gene lookup returns CDR1 SNHLY and CDR2 FYNNEI. With 4 bases clipped from V and 5 bases from J, the junction kept 1 base outside the gene matches. The CDR3 runs to 13 residues. CDR3 region: CASSGQGYQPQHF. Written as DNA, the CDR3 is TGTGCCAGCAGTGGACAGGGGTATCAGCCCCAGCATTTT.

The chain joins TRBV15 to TRBJ2-1, with 12 bases lining up with TRBD1. Germline V gives CDR1 LNHNV, CDR2 YYDKDF (reference sequence). This CDR3 spans 17 amino acids. V lost 6 bases, J lost 8 bases, and 14 bases stayed unmatched. The CDR3 reads CATSLERGQGAVHEQFF. The CDR3 bases are TGTGCCACCAGTCTCGAAAGGGGACAGGGGGCTGTTCATGAGCAGTTCTTC. Together with reference TRBV15 and TRBJ2-1, the CDR3 gives the full variable domain: DAMVIQNPRYQVTQFGKPVTLSCSQTLNHNVMYWYQQKSSQAPKLLFHYYDKDFNNEADTPDNFQSRRPNTSFCFLDIRSPGLGDTAMYLCATSLERGQGAVHEQFFGPGTRLTVL.

This chain links TRBV6-1 with TRBJ1-2; D may be TRBD1 (6 bases). CDR3 length: 15 residues. The V gene lost 4 bases and the J gene lost 6 bases, with 18 bases spanning the gap. Per the germline V gene, CDR1 is MNHNS and CDR2 is SASEGT. This CDR3 is CASSGGGRGGDGYTF. The DNA of the CDR3 is TGTGCCAGCAGTGGAGGTGGCAGGGGTGGAGATGGCTACACCTTC.

V usage is TRBV27 and J usage is TRBJ1-1; the D gene is possibly TRBD1 (5 bases). CDR3 length equals 14 residues. In germline, CDR1 is MNHEY, CDR2 SMNVEV (reference sequence). V lost 3 bases to trimming and J lost 5 bases, with 13 bases between them. Here the CDR3 reads CASSFGRVQTEAFF. CDR3 nucleotides: TGTGCCAGCAGTTTCGGCAGGGTTCAAACTGAAGCTTTCTTT.

The chain links TRBV4-1 to TRBJ2-3, with TRBD1 matching 10 bases. Germline CDR1 is MGHRA and CDR2 is YSYEKL. V was clipped by 1 base and J by 7 bases; unmatched bases: 11. The CDR3 is 17 residues long. CDR3 residues: CASSQVKDRGSVHTQYF. CDR3 DNA: TGCGCCAGCAGCCAAGTGAAGGACAGGGGGAGTGTGCATACGCAGTATTTT.

The chain is built from TRBV5-1 and TRBJ1-1; 8 positions agree with TRBD1. With V trimmed by 3 bases and J by 3 bases, 7 bases remained unmatched. Germline CDR1 and CDR2: SGHRS and YFSETQ. CDR3 length equals 15 residues. The CDR3 DNA follows: TGCGCCAGCAGCTCATGGACAGGGATAGACACTGAAGCTTTCTTT. Its translation: CASSSWTGIDTEAFF.

The chain uses TRBV6-1 and TRBJ2-2; 8 nucleotides line up with TRBD1. V was pared by 11 bases and J by 3 bases, with 8 bases of the junction left unmatched. Germline CDR1 MNHNS, CDR2 SASEGT. The CDR3 is 14 residues long. The CDR3 DNA reads TGTGCCGGAGGACAGGGAGAGGACACCGGGGAGCTGTTTTTT. Its protein product is CAGGQGEDTGELFF.

The V gene is TRBV6-5, the J gene TRBJ1-1; 7 nucleotides line up with TRBD1. The trim removed 2 bases at V and 4 bases at J, leaving 4 bases unmatched. CDR1 MNHEY and CDR2 SVGAGI come from the germline V gene. This CDR3 comprises 14 residues. CDR3 loop: CASSYLDRATEAFF. The CDR3 DNA reads TGTGCCAGCAGTTACCTCGACAGGGCCACTGAAGCTTTCTTT.

V is TRBV4-1 and J is TRBJ1-4; TRBD1 might be the D (5 bases). The germline V and J ends were trimmed by 0 bases and 7 bases, with 12 bases remaining between them. The CDR3 runs to 15 residues. Germline assignment: CDR1 MGHRA and CDR2 YSYEKL. This CDR3 is CASSQEQVEGEKLFF. The CDR3 DNA reads TGCGCCAGCAGCCAAGAACAGGTGGAGGGTGAAAAACTGTTTTTT.

The chain has TRBV7-9 and TRBJ2-5, with 8 positions matching TRBD1. V lost 5 bases, J lost 2 bases, and 7 bases stayed unmatched. Germline lookup yields CDR1 SEHNR and CDR2 FQNEAQ (reference sequence). The CDR3 consists of 15 residues. CDR3 region: CASSPGQGSQETQYF. The CDR3 nucleotides are TGTGCCAGCAGCCCTGGACAGGGAAGTCAAGAGACCCAGTACTTC.

The V call is TRBV19, the J call TRBJ2-2; possibly TRBD1 for D (6 bases). The germline CDR1 and CDR2 sequences are LNHDA and SQIVND (reference sequence). The CDR3 runs 16 residues. V dropped 0 bases and J dropped 5 bases, with 13 bases sitting between them. The CDR3 DNA follows: TGTGCCAGTAGTATAGACAGGGGTTTAGGAACCGGGGAGCTGTTTTTT. Its protein is CASSIDRGLGTGELFF.

The chain combines TRBV10-3 with TRBJ2-5; D might be TRBD2 (7 bases). CDR1 and CDR2 (germline): ENHRY, SYGVKD. V was clipped by 5 bases and J by 0 bases, with 19 bases between them. This CDR3 region has 17 residues. The CDR3 is CAISSRGAGANQETQYF. The CDR3 DNA reads as TGTGCCATCAGTTCCCGGGGGGCAGGGGCTAACCAAGAGACCCAGTACTTC.

The gene calls are TRBV9 and TRBJ2-1, with D unresolved. This CDR3 is built from 17 residues. V lost 0 bases and J 1 base, leaving 14 bases between the germline ends. Germline values: CDR1 SGDLS, CDR2 YYNGEE. Here the CDR3 DNA reads TGTGCCAGCAGCGTAGCTAGTACGGCGGATTCCTACAATGAGCAGTTCTTC. Translated, it gives CASSVASTADSYNEQFF.

The chain links TRBV10-3 to TRBJ1-2; D is unresolved. Between the trimmed V and J ends, which lost 2 bases and 0 bases, there was a span of 10 bases. The CDR3 has 15 residues. The germline V gene has CDR1 ENHRY and CDR2 SYGVKD. DNA of the CDR3: TGTGCCATCAGTGAGGAAAGTGACTCTAACTATGGCTACACCTTC. This sequence encodes CAISEESDSNYGYTF.

The CDR3 DNA is TGTGCCAGCATCTTAGCTACCTCCTATAATTCACCCCTCCACTTT. Protein sequence: CASILATSYNSPLHF. This chain connects TRBV2 to TRBJ1-6; no reliable D call. The V and J ends lost 7 bases and 0 bases respectively, with 10 bases between them. This CDR3 comprises 15 residues. Germline V lookup: CDR1 SNHLY, CDR2 FYNNEI.

V gene TRBV30 combines with J gene TRBJ2-1; 7 bases are a match to TRBD1. Germline-derived CDR1 and CDR2 are GTSNPN and SVGIG (reference sequence). The CDR3 loop spans 14 amino acids. V was pared by 7 bases and J by 1 base, with 7 bases of the junction left unmatched. This chain's CDR3 is CASLEGASYNEQFF. CDR3 coding DNA: TGTGCCTCCCTAGAGGGGGCTTCCTACAATGAGCAGTTCTTC.

This chain links TRBV11-1 with TRBJ2-3; maybe TRBD2 (6 bases). Germline V gene data show CDR1 as SGHAT and CDR2 as FQDESV (reference sequence). The CDR3 runs 15 residues. Trimming removed 1 base at V and 9 bases at J, with 17 bases between. The CDR3 loop is CASSLVTSSSGTQYF. In DNA, the CDR3 is TGTGCCAGCAGCTTAGTCACTAGCTCCTCTGGGACGCAGTATTTT.

V and J are TRBV10-3 and TRBJ1-5; the match to TRBD1 covers 7 bases. The V gene's germline CDR1 is ENHRY and CDR2 SYGVKD. Trimming at V came to 6 bases and at J to 5 bases, leaving 7 bases not matched to a gene. The CDR3 covers 14 residues. CDR3 DNA sequence: TGTGCCATCAGGGGGGACAGAGGAGATCAGCCCCAGCATTTT. Its protein product is CAIRGDRGDQPQHF.

The chain links TRBV11-2 to TRBJ2-7; no firm D call. The germline gives CDR1 SGHAT, CDR2 FQNNGV. The V end lost 5 bases, the J end lost 2 bases, and 10 bases lay between the germline ends. The CDR3 is made up of 13 amino acids. The chain's CDR3 is CASSNPTTYEQYF. DNA for the CDR3: TGTGCCAGCAGCAACCCAACAACCTACGAGCAGTACTTC.

The chain uses TRBV9 and TRBJ2-7; 7 nucleotides align to TRBD1. CDR3 length: 13 amino acids. CDR1 and CDR2 from the germline V gene are SGDLS and YYNGEE. Trimming cost V 0 bases and J 5 bases; bases outside gene matches: 2. The CDR3 nucleotides are TGTGCCAGCAGCGTAGTAGGGGGCCACGAGCAGTACTTC. This gives the protein CASSVVGGHEQYF.

J is TRBJ1-1 and V is TRBV5-4, with 9 bases matching TRBD1. V shed 0 bases and J 4 bases; nucleotides not matched to a gene: 7. Germline V gene sequence: CDR1 SGHNT, CDR2 YYREEE (reference sequence). There are 16 residues in the CDR3. The CDR3 bases are TGTGCCAGCAGCTTGGGGGGGGACAGGGTGGTCACTGAAGCTTTCTTT. Translation gives CASSLGGDRVVTEAFF.

This chain uses TRBV7-3 with TRBJ2-1; 9 nucleotides agree with TRBD1. The germline CDR1 and CDR2 sequences are SGHTA and FQGTGA. The CDR3 loop spans 15 amino acids. The ends lost 5 bases at V and 2 bases at J; junction bases unmatched: 4. The CDR3 reads CASSPDRGPYNEQFF. CDR3 in DNA: TGTGCCAGCAGCCCGGACAGGGGTCCCTACAATGAGCAGTTCTTC.

The V call is TRBV7-9, the J call TRBJ2-2; D ambiguous. Germline-derived CDR1 and CDR2 are SEHNR and FQNEAQ (reference sequence). V was cut by 4 bases and J by 5 bases, with 20 bases left in between. The length of the CDR3 is 17 residues. CDR3 DNA: TGTGCCAGCAGCTCCCTCGACTCCGGATGGTGGACCGGGGAGCTGTTTTTT. It translates to CASSSLDSGWWTGELFF.

J is TRBJ2-7 and V is TRBV6-1; 9 bases align to TRBD2. The germline gives CDR1 MNHNS, CDR2 SASEGT. The CDR3 contains 16 residues. J gave up 7 bases and V 3 bases, and 13 bases lay outside the gene matches. The CDR3 DNA sequence: TGTGCCAGCAGTGAGATAGGGGCTAGCGGGACCAGAGAGCAGTACTTC. This gives the protein CASSEIGASGTREQYF.

The J gene is TRBJ2-5, the V gene TRBV19; the D is unclear. V was trimmed by 6 bases and J by 4 bases, leaving 15 bases between them. This CDR3 region has 14 residues. Germline V gene data show CDR1 as LNHDA and CDR2 as SQIVND (reference sequence). CDR3 nucleotide sequence: TGTGCCAGTAGCACTCCAGGATTCCCAGAGACCCAGTACTTC. Protein sequence: CASSTPGFPETQYF.

The chain carries TRBV7-3 and TRBJ2-2, with D unresolved. Trimming cost V 5 bases and J 6 bases, with 4 bases left between them. CDR1 SGHTA and CDR2 FQGTGA come from the germline V gene. The CDR3 totals 11 residues. CDR3 residues: CASSPAGELFF. CDR3 DNA sequence: TGTGCCAGCAGCCCCGCCGGGGAGCTGTTTTTT.

This chain links TRBV30 with TRBJ1-1, with TRBD1 matching 7 bases. Trimming at V came to 3 bases and at J to 7 bases, leaving 8 bases not matched to a gene. Germline CDR1 and CDR2: GTSNPN and SVGIG (reference sequence). The CDR3 is 13 amino acids. The DNA for the CDR3 is TGTGCCTGGAGATCGGGACAGTTTCGTGAAGCTTTCTTT. Residues: CAWRSGQFREAFF.